The 8 T cell receptor beta chains below come from one sample, sequenced in a study of blood T cell repertoires in COVID-19 (dated by TCRdb to 2018 to 2021). Libraries were made using the immunoSEQ multiplex PCR assay. TCRdb holds this immuneACCESS table with in-frame rearrangements only. Some clones are missing; in checked studies, unresolved V genes explain under half, and the rest has no known cause. In all, the sample holds 100,000 or so clones, and 69% of those were seen once. Of the sample, about 5.9% is held by the ten largest clones. The sample consisted of peripheral blood. The source of these receptors is an elderly man with acute or convalescent COVID-19.

Many counts were recorded for this clone. The V and J genes are TRBV19 and TRBJ1-1, with 7 bases identical to TRBD1. In germline, CDR1 is LNHDA, CDR2 SQIVND (reference sequence). Trimming cost V 5 bases and J 1 base; bases outside gene matches: 10. This CDR3 region has 16 residues. CDR3 nucleotide sequence: TGTGCCAGTAGTGCGGGACAGCTTCTGTCGAACACTGAAGCTTTCTTT. Its translation: CASSAGQLLSNTEAFF.

CDR3 amino acids: CASSLALIEKLFF. The CDR3 nucleotides read TGTGCCAGCAGCTTGGCCCTAATTGAAAAACTGTTTTTT. V usage is TRBV5-5 and J usage is TRBJ1-4; no clear D gene. Germline CDR1 reads SGHKS; CDR2 reads YYEKEE (reference sequence). Trimming shortened V by 0 bases and J by 7 bases, and 7 bases separated the two germline ends. The CDR3 has 13 residues.

V and J are TRBV24-1 and TRBJ2-2; weak D call: TRBD1 (6 bases). The ends were cut back, 4 bases at V and 2 bases at J, with 13 bases in the middle. The CDR3 is made up of 16 amino acids. Looked up from germline, CDR1 is KGHDR and CDR2 is SFDVKD. CDR3: CATSEPPGQNTGELFF. CDR3 coding DNA: TGTGCCACCAGTGAGCCTCCGGGACAAAACACCGGGGAGCTGTTTTTT.

The gene calls are TRBV28 and TRBJ2-1; a weak D match, TRBD1 (6 bases). The CDR3 length is 14 residues. The ends were cut back, 5 bases at V and 0 bases at J, with 8 bases in the middle. Germline V lookup: CDR1 MDHEN, CDR2 SYDVKM. In DNA, the CDR3 is TGTGCCAGCAGTCGGGACAACTCCTACAATGAGCAGTTCTTC. This codes for CASSRDNSYNEQFF.

The chain has TRBV29-1 and TRBJ2-1; D call uncertain. CDR1 is SQVTM, CDR2 ANQGSEA, per germline. The CDR3 length is 16 residues. Trimming removed 1 base from V and 0 bases from J, with 13 bases in between. The CDR3 DNA sequence: TGCAGCGTTGAAGGTGGTGGAGAGAGCTCCTACAATGAGCAGTTCTTC. Translated, it gives CSVEGGGESSYNEQFF.

This clone has a count of ten or more. V is TRBV5-8 and J is TRBJ2-3; 9 nucleotides match TRBD2. The CDR3 contains 16 residues. Germline CDR1 is SGHTS and CDR2 is YDEGEE. Trimming removed 2 bases from V and 2 bases from J; junction bases left unmatched: 6. CDR3: CASSFRLAAFTDTQYF. As DNA, the CDR3 is TGTGCCAGCAGCTTCAGACTAGCGGCGTTCACAGATACGCAGTATTTT. The variable domain in full, completed from reference TRBV5-8 and TRBJ2-3, reads EAGVTQSPTHLIKTRGQQATLRCSPISGHTSVYWYQQALGLGLQFLLWYDEGEERNRGNFPPRFSGRQFPNYSSELNVNALELEDSALYLCASSFRLAAFTDTQYFGPGTRLTVL.

The chain recombines TRBV28 with TRBJ2-7; 8 bases fit TRBD1. V shed 2 bases and J 1 base; nucleotides not matched to a gene: 4. The germline gives CDR1 MDHEN, CDR2 SYDVKM. CDR3 length equals 15 residues. The DNA for the CDR3 is TGTGCCAGCAGTTTACTAAGGGACAGGTCCTACGAGCAGTACTTC. The encoded protein is CASSLLRDRSYEQYF. Drawing the rest from reference TRBV28 and TRBJ2-7, the complete variable domain is DVKVTQSSRYLVKRTGEKVFLECVQDMDHENMFWYRQDPGLGLRLIYFSYDVKMKEKGDIPEGYSVSREKKERFSLILESASTNQTSMYLCASSLLRDRSYEQYFGPGTRLTVT.

The genes are TRBV19 and TRBJ1-4, with D tentatively TRBD1 (5 bases). Germline V gives CDR1 LNHDA, CDR2 SQIVND (reference sequence). The CDR3 is made up of 13 amino acids. V was trimmed by 3 bases and J by 4 bases, leaving 6 bases between them. CDR3 in amino acids: CASSMTVNEKLFF. In nucleotides, the CDR3 is TGTGCCAGTAGTATGACAGTTAATGAAAAACTGTTTTTT. Drawing the rest from reference TRBV19 and TRBJ1-4, the complete variable domain is DGGITQSPKYLFRKEGQNVTLSCEQNLNHDAMYWYRQDPGQGLRLIYYSQIVNDFQKGDIAEGYSVSREKKESFPLTVTSAQKNPTAFYLCASSMTVNEKLFFGSGTQLSVL.